The present TCR beta chain was sequenced within a study of blood T cell repertoires in COVID-19. Study background: Sample material is recorded as cDNA or gDNA derived from T cells, B-cell-depleted T cells, or PBMCs.

The cohort comprised adults aged 18 to 89 years residing in 20 to 30 US areas. Participants reported their clinical history, and cohort assignment relied on those reports. Assay used: immunoSEQ multiplex PCR; TCRdb lists only in-frame clones, some missing. The table lists 390,000 or so clones, approximately 90% of them singletons. V dropped 1 base and J dropped 0 bases, with 7 bases sitting between them. This CDR3 spans 13 amino acids. Looked up from germline, CDR1 is SQVTM and CDR2 is ANQGSEA. The clonotype comes from a woman aged 50 to 65 who had recovered from COVID-19. The genes are TRBV29-1 and TRBJ2-7; D not certain. Source material: PBMCs or T cells enriched from blood (not recorded which). This chain's CDR3 is CSVEGENSYEQYF. As DNA, the CDR3 is TGCAGCGTTGAAGGAGAGAACTCCTACGAGCAGTACTTC.